This T cell receptor beta chain was found in a study of blood T cell repertoires in COVID-19. CDR1 and CDR2 (germline): LNHDA, SQIVND (reference sequence). Trimming shortened V by 8 bases and J by 4 bases, and 15 bases separated the two germline ends. CDR3 length equals 13 residues. Participants' own reports of clinical history determined their cohort assignment. Assay used: immunoSEQ multiplex PCR; TCRdb lists only in-frame clones, some missing. The sample carries a few hundred thousand clones, 75% to 85% recorded once. The sequencing sample was made of PBMCs or T cells enriched from blood (not recorded which). The clonotype comes from a man aged 35-49 years who had recovered from COVID-19. The chain couples TRBV19 to TRBJ2-7; possibly TRBD2 for D (5 bases). CDR3 in amino acids: CASGTEGRYEQYF. CDR3 nucleotide sequence: TGTGCCAGTGGCACAGAGGGCAGGTACGAGCAGTACTTC.